Listed below are T cell receptor beta chains from one sample, sequenced in a study of cytomegalovirus exposure and HLA in healthy donors. Libraries were prepared by immunoSEQ multiplex PCR; TCRdb keeps only in-frame clonotypes and omits some of them. The data contain under 40,000 clones, 76% of them singletons. What was sequenced was PBMCs. The receptors here all came from a woman aged 30 to 39 in good health and CMV-seropositive. Both conserved end residues are part of each CDR3. Fields, in order: clone size, V gene, J gene, CDR3 protein. Clone sizes are given selectively: once, few, many, or a class where the clone is expanded.

>-|TRBV6-1|TRBJ1-1
CASRDRILNTEAFF
>-|TRBV19|TRBJ2-7
CASSSDTGSEQYF
>-|TRBV6-1|TRBJ2-5
CASSEYSGTKTQYF
>-|TRBV6-5|TRBJ1-3
CASSYSNGGGNTIYF
>-|TRBV18|TRBJ1-1
CASSRSIGQGNTEAFF
>few|TRBV27|TRBJ1-2
CASSFGQGSGYTF
>-|TRBV29-1|TRBJ1-2
CSVDRDRTGYTF
>-|TRBV2|TRBJ1-5
CASSPQGSNQPQHF
>-|TRBV29-1|TRBJ2-7
CSVELAQEGNYEQYF
>-|TRBV7-2|TRBJ2-7
CASSLGGSGGSYEQYF